These 25 T cell receptor beta chains were sequenced from one sample in a study of blood T cell repertoires in COVID-19 (dated by TCRdb to between 2020 and 2021). Libraries were prepared through the immunoSEQ multiplex PCR assay. TCRdb obtained this table from immuneACCESS and retained in-frame rearrangements with V and J assigned. These tables miss some clones; where compared with another copy, unresolved V genes account for less than half of the shortfall, and the remainder is unexplained. For this sample the table gives more than 150,000 clones, of which around 80% were detected only once. Of the sample, nearly 8% falls within the top ten clones. The specimen sequenced was PBMCs or T cells enriched from blood (not recorded which). The receptor set was obtained from a woman in her 50s who had recovered from COVID-19.

A few counts support this clone. The chain employs TRBV5-1 and TRBJ1-6; 7 bases agree with TRBD1. V trimming: 0 bases; J trimming: 4 bases; junction bases outside the gene matches: 4. CDR1 is SGHRS and CDR2 is YFSETQ in the germline V gene. The CDR3 extends over 16 amino acids. Here the CDR3 reads CASSLGTGEYNSPLHF. The DNA of the CDR3 is TGCGCCAGCAGCTTGGGAACAGGGGAATATAATTCACCCCTCCACTTT.

CDR3 in amino acids: CAGGASVAPYEQYF. The CDR3 bases are TGTGCGGGAGGGGCGTCGGTGGCCCCCTACGAGCAGTACTTC. The chain couples TRBV2 to TRBJ2-7; 7 nucleotides agree with TRBD2. The CDR3 extends over 14 amino acids. Germline CDR1 reads SNHLY; CDR2 reads FYNNEI.

This rearrangement joins TRBV5-4 to TRBJ2-1; D might be TRBD2 (7 bases). Per the germline V gene, CDR1 is SGHNT and CDR2 is YYREEE (reference sequence). This CDR3 spans 16 amino acids. V dropped 4 bases and J dropped 4 bases, with 18 bases sitting between them. This CDR3 is CASSQGRGAMYNEQFF. The CDR3 DNA reads as TGTGCCAGCAGCCAAGGACGGGGGGCGATGTACAATGAGCAGTTCTTC.

This clone appeared a single time. This sequence joins TRBV5-5 and TRBJ2-2; D gene unclear. Germline CDR1 and CDR2: SGHKS and YYEKEE (reference sequence). V shed 0 bases and J shed 3 bases, with 9 bases lying between them. CDR3 size: 15 residues. The CDR3: CASSLGASDTGELFF. CDR3 nucleotides: TGTGCCAGCAGCTTGGGGGCATCGGACACCGGGGAGCTGTTTTTT.

This chain links TRBV27 with TRBJ2-2, with TRBD1 identical over 8 bases. The germline CDR1 and CDR2 sequences are MNHEY and SMNVEV (reference sequence). V lost 6 bases to trimming and J lost 1 base; unmatched junction nucleotides: 4. The CDR3 spans 15 residues. CDR3 loop: CASRLQGGNTGELFF. The CDR3 region has the DNA TGTGCCAGCAGACTACAGGGGGGGAACACCGGGGAGCTGTTTTTT.

V usage is TRBV7-9 and J usage is TRBJ2-5; 7 bases match TRBD1. Germline CDR1 is SEHNR and CDR2 is FQNEAQ (reference sequence). The CDR3 is 14 amino acids. V gave up 3 bases and J gave up 4 bases; unmatched junction bases: 5. CDR3: CASSLGQPPETQYF. Written as DNA, the CDR3 is TGTGCCAGCAGCTTGGGACAGCCCCCAGAGACCCAGTACTTC.

The V and J genes are TRBV7-9 and TRBJ1-3; D is unclear. This CDR3 region has 16 residues. Trimming shortened V by 5 bases and J by 1 base, and 15 bases separated the two germline ends. Germline lookup yields CDR1 SEHNR and CDR2 FQNEAQ (reference sequence). CDR3 region: CASSPLPGLSGNTIYF. In DNA form, the CDR3 reads TGTGCCAGCAGCCCGCTGCCGGGGTTATCTGGAAACACCATATATTTT.

The V and J genes are TRBV4-1 and TRBJ1-2, with a tentative D call TRBD1 (5 bases). Germline V lookup: CDR1 MGHRA, CDR2 YSYEKL. This CDR3 is 14 amino acids long. Between the trimmed V and J ends, which lost 3 bases and 7 bases, there was a span of 15 bases. The CDR3 DNA sequence: TGCGCCAGCAGCCATCCAGGGTCCGTGGGTGGCTACACCTTC. Its translation is CASSHPGSVGGYTF.

In this sample, this clone turned up many times. The chain couples TRBV11-2 to TRBJ1-2, with a tentative D call TRBD1 (6 bases). There are 16 residues in the CDR3. Between the trimmed V and J ends, which lost 1 base and 9 bases, there was a span of 21 bases. Germline assignment: CDR1 SGHAT and CDR2 FQNNGV. The CDR3 spells CASSLGRGQPQGSYTF. Written as DNA, the CDR3 is TGTGCCAGCAGCTTAGGCCGGGGACAACCGCAGGGGAGCTACACCTTC.

CDR3 DNA: TGTGCCAGCAGTCGGGGGGGCATCCAAGAGACCCAGTACTTC. Its translation: CASSRGGIQETQYF. The chain joins TRBV6-5 to TRBJ2-5, with 8 bases lining up with TRBD2. The CDR3 is 14 amino acids. Germline lookup yields CDR1 MNHEY and CDR2 SVGAGI. V lost 5 bases, J lost 1 base, and 3 bases stayed unmatched.

This clone appeared a few times. The chain is built from TRBV18 and TRBJ1-2, with 7 positions matching TRBD1. V gave up 3 bases and J gave up 4 bases; unmatched junction bases: 11. The length of the CDR3 is 16 residues. Per germline, CDR1 KGHSH and CDR2 LQKENI. CDR3 amino acids: CASSPGNRGMSYGYTF. Here the CDR3 DNA reads TGTGCCAGCTCACCGGGAAACAGGGGCATGAGCTATGGCTACACCTTC.

The CDR3 spells CASITMDRGYGYTF. The CDR3 DNA follows: TGTGCCAGCATTACGATGGACAGGGGCTATGGCTACACCTTC. V and J are TRBV2 and TRBJ1-2; 9 nucleotides align to TRBD1. The CDR3 is 14 residues long. With V trimmed by 7 bases and J by 4 bases, 7 bases remained unmatched. CDR1 is SNHLY, CDR2 FYNNEI, per germline.

This clone showed up just once. The chain is built from TRBV7-9 and TRBJ1-3; 8 bases are shared with TRBD1. The CDR3 sequence is 16 residues long. Germline trimming cut 4 bases from V and 0 bases from J; bases unmatched to any gene: 5. CDR1 and CDR2 (germline): SEHNR, FQNEAQ (reference sequence). Here the CDR3 reads CASSSGGRLSGNTIYF. As DNA, the CDR3 is TGTGCCAGCAGCTCAGGGGGCCGGCTCTCTGGAAACACCATATATTTT.

CDR3: CASSLGLVRGYGYTF. The DNA of the CDR3 is TGTGCCAGCAGCTTGGGATTAGTTAGGGGATATGGCTACACCTTC. V gene TRBV7-2 combines with J gene TRBJ1-2; weak D call: TRBD1 (5 bases). V was shortened by 3 bases and J by 5 bases, with 16 bases between the two germline ends. The length of the CDR3 is 15 residues. Germline values: CDR1 SGHTA, CDR2 FQGNSA.

This rearrangement joins TRBV29-1 to TRBJ2-3; 9 bases map to TRBD2. This CDR3 is built from 13 residues. The germline CDR1 and CDR2 sequences are SQVTM and ANQGSEA. The V segment lost 8 bases and the J segment 0 bases; nucleotides outside the gene matches: 3. CDR3 residues: CSTLAGSTDTQYF. CDR3 sequence (DNA): TGCAGCACCCTAGCGGGAAGCACAGATACGCAGTATTTT.

This chain connects TRBV7-2 to TRBJ2-1; TRBD2 matches at 9 bases. CDR1 and CDR2 (germline): SGHTA, FQGNSA. V lost 0 bases, J lost 0 bases, and 3 bases stayed unmatched. This CDR3 is 17 amino acids long. The CDR3 DNA follows: TGTGCCAGCAGCTTAGCTGGTAGCGGGGGCTCCTACAATGAGCAGTTCTTC. Protein sequence: CASSLAGSGGSYNEQFF.

The chain carries TRBV3-1 (or the pseudogene TRBV3-2) and TRBJ2-7, with D perhaps matching TRBD1 (5 bases). The CDR3 runs to 16 residues. V lost 1 base and J 4 bases, leaving 17 bases between the germline ends. Germline V gene lookup returns CDR1 LGHDT and CDR2 YNNKEL (reference sequence). The CDR3 DNA follows: TGTGCCAGCAGCCAAGGGGTCGCGGTTAGGGGATACGAGCAGTACTTC. Its protein product is CASSQGVAVRGYEQYF.

This sequence joins TRBV28 and TRBJ2-1; 9 nucleotides match TRBD1. J was trimmed by 7 bases and V by 3 bases; bases with no gene match: 10. The germline V gene encodes CDR1 MDHEN and CDR2 SYDVKM. The CDR3 runs to 16 residues. The CDR3 protein is CASSLWAQGARNEQFF. As DNA, the CDR3 is TGTGCCAGCAGTTTGTGGGCACAGGGGGCGCGGAATGAGCAGTTCTTC.

The V call is TRBV4-3, the J call TRBJ2-7, with 11 bases lining up with TRBD2. The junction had 4 bases not matched to a gene; V was cut back by 3 bases and J by 3 bases. Germline loops: CDR1 LGHNA, CDR2 YSLEER. The CDR3 extends over 15 amino acids. Written as DNA, the CDR3 is TGCGCCAGCAGCCATATAGCGGGGGGGCTCTACGAGCAGTACTTC. As protein: CASSHIAGGLYEQYF.

This chain links TRBV5-1 with TRBJ2-1, with TRBD1 identical over 7 bases. Germline-derived CDR1 and CDR2 are SGHRS and YFSETQ. There are 15 residues in the CDR3. The J segment lost 0 bases and the V segment lost 4 bases, leaving 4 bases of the junction unmatched. The DNA of the CDR3 is TGCGCCAGCAGCATACAGGGGAGCTCCTACAATGAGCAGTTCTTC. This codes for CASSIQGSSYNEQFF.

The chain combines TRBV28 with TRBJ1-2; D possibly corresponds to TRBD1 (6 bases). The length of the CDR3 is 16 residues. The germline V and J ends were trimmed by 5 bases and 5 bases, with 21 bases remaining between them. Germline V lookup: CDR1 MDHEN, CDR2 SYDVKM. The CDR3 region is CASSATPPGTQYGYTF. The CDR3 bases are TGTGCCAGCAGTGCAACCCCCCCTGGGACACAGTATGGCTACACCTTC.

The chain uses TRBV7-2 and TRBJ2-3; tentatively, D is TRBD1 (6 bases). The V gene lost 4 bases and the J gene lost 3 bases, with 11 bases spanning the gap. The CDR3 sequence is 14 residues long. From germline, CDR1 is SGHTA and CDR2 FQGNSA. The CDR3 spells CASSSRTATDTQYF. The CDR3 region has the DNA TGTGCCAGCAGCTCCCGGACAGCAACAGATACGCAGTATTTT.

This clone was recorded once. V and J are TRBV11-1 and TRBJ1-3; D call uncertain. This CDR3 has 12 residues. The V gene lost 1 base and the J gene lost 7 bases, with 5 bases spanning the gap. Germline V CDR1 and CDR2: SGHAT, FQDESV (reference sequence). In DNA form, the CDR3 reads TGTGCCAGCAGCTTAGGAGGGAACACCATATATTTT. This codes for CASSLGGNTIYF.

The gene calls are TRBV10-3 and TRBJ2-1, with 11 bases fitting TRBD2. V shed 6 bases, J shed 7 bases, and the junction held 5 bases outside the gene matches. Germline V gene lookup returns CDR1 ENHRY and CDR2 SYGVKD. The CDR3 sequence is 14 residues long. The DNA of the CDR3 is TGTGCCATCAGGGTAGCGGGAGGGGAGAATGAGCAGTTCTTC. Its translation is CAIRVAGGENEQFF.

The rearrangement joins TRBV15 to TRBJ1-2; D remains ambiguous. The V end was cut by 0 bases, the J end by 8 bases, with 7 bases between. The CDR3 is made up of 12 amino acids. Germline assignment: CDR1 LNHNV and CDR2 YYDKDF (reference sequence). This chain's CDR3 is CATSREAWGYTF. Here the CDR3 DNA reads TGTGCCACCAGCAGAGAGGCTTGGGGCTACACCTTC.